This TCR beta chain was found in a study of blood T cell repertoires in COVID-19. Turning to the study itself: Material from acute and convalescent COVID-19 was sourced from the United States, Italy and Spain. Sources were T cells, B-cell-depleted T cells, or PBMCs; the material itself was cDNA or gDNA.

In the authors' workflow: Researchers report that nucleated cell counts were estimated from reference gene primer amplification. TCRdb's copy holds only in-frame clones and misses some; the assay was immunoSEQ multiplex PCR. Clone size and the V and J calls come from that table; the DNA yielded D and trimming. The top ten hold under 4.5% of the sample, which has fewer than 250,000 clones, 84% seen once. This CDR3 contains 16 residues. The sample comprised peripheral blood. The chain recombines TRBV21-1 with TRBJ2-1; the table's D call, TRBD1, has no DNA check behind it. TRBV21-1 is a pseudogene locus. The clonotype was recovered from a man aged 50-60 years with acute or convalescent COVID-19. In DNA, the CDR3 is TGTGCCAGCAGCTCACTAACAGGCCGTATCTACAATGAGCAGTTCTTC. Protein sequence: CASSSLTGRIYNEQFF.